This T cell receptor (beta chain) was recorded in a study of T cell repertoires in cytomegalovirus infection. Study-level information: Used in the study were CMV epitopes, some recently identified and HLA-C-restricted, others well-studied and HLA-B-restricted. In public TCR beta signatures, there were indications of both CMV infection and matching HLA type. Study-wide points: HLA-C-restricted CMV clonotypes gave the most frequent clonotype in two of eight donors.

J was trimmed by 7 bases and V by 2 bases; bases with no gene match: 4. Germline V gene data show CDR1 as MGHRA and CDR2 as YSYEKL. CDR3 length: 15 residues. Using its own MiXCR run on the reads, TCRdb lists one record per CDR3 protein. The sample carries about 920,000 distinct CDR3 sequences, 31% recorded once. Concerning this clonotype: Its antigen is not identified.

This clonotype was obtained from a human donor in good health (CMV status not recorded). Some clones in this sample may be carry-over from other donors' samples. The chain recombines TRBV4-1 with TRBJ2-1; 11 bases map to TRBD2. Sequencing was performed on cultured CD8+ T cells from PBMCs, taken from culture after CMV antigen stimulation. CDR3 in amino acids: CASSQQTSGDNEQFF. The CDR3 DNA sequence: TGCGCCAGCAGCCAACAGACTAGCGGGGATAATGAGCAGTTCTTC.